This TCR beta chain was sequenced for a study of cytomegalovirus exposure and HLA in healthy donors. Study-wide results and limits: In vitro confirmation showed three CMV-associated chains to be CMV antigen specific.

Measured with immunoSEQ multiplex PCR; TCRdb has only the in-frame clones, and not every one. Of a few hundred thousand clones in the sample, 80% to 90% are singletons; the top ten hold approximately 1%. A note on this clone: What it binds is not known.

Germline-derived CDR1 and CDR2 are SGHVS and FNYEAQ. V lost 1 base, J lost 4 bases, and 6 bases stayed unmatched. This CDR3 spans 15 amino acids. The sequence was obtained from a woman between 18 and 29 years old in good health and CMV-seronegative. V is TRBV7-6 and J is TRBJ2-7, with 8 nucleotides matching TRBD1. The material sequenced was PBMCs. As DNA, the CDR3 is TGTGCCAGCAGCTTAGACAGGGGGATAACATACGAGCAGTACTTC. This sequence encodes CASSLDRGITYEQYF.